This paragraph covers one TCR beta chain sequence. The CDR3 contains 17 residues. Trimming took off 2 bases at V and 6 bases at J, with 23 bases between the two ends. Germline assignment: CDR1 SGHKS and CDR2 YYEKEE (reference sequence). Each donor supplied ten milliliters of peripheral blood. Combining a sample-barcoded 5' primer with a J-beta primer mix, a second PCR ran for roughly 7 to 11 cycles. Carrying 12 random nucleotides, a template-switch adaptor labeled each individual cDNA molecule. TCRdb re-analysed the 5' RACE reads in MiXCR, keeping a single row per CDR3 protein. In the table there are approximately 820,000 distinct CDR3 sequences, around 43% of which are singletons. These data are taken from a study of blood T cells in healthy people across ages.

Sample: blood. The genes are TRBV5-5 and TRBJ1-2, with TRBD1 as a possible D gene (5 bases). This TCR was sampled from a man between 60 and 75 years old in good health. CDR3 sequence: CASSFWTTALSDDGYTF. The CDR3 DNA is TGTGCCAGCAGCTTTTGGACAACAGCGCTTAGTGACGATGGCTACACCTTC. Based on the CDR3 plus reference TRBV5-5 and TRBJ1-2, the full variable domain is DAGVTQSPTHLIKTRGQQVTLRCSPISGHKSVSWYQQVLGQGPQFIFQYYEKEERGRGNFPDRFSARQFPNYSSELNVNALLLGDSALYLCASSFWTTALSDDGYTFGSGTRLTVV.